These 25 T cell receptor beta chains were sequenced from one sample in a study of T cells in Graves' hyperthyroidism and ophthalmopathy. RNA transcripts yielded amplified TCR beta CDR3 regions. A first-round RT-PCR of the TCR CDR3 used the HTBI primer set. TCRdb used MiXCR to reprocess the multiplex PCR reads, holding one entry per CDR3 protein. Of 490,000 or so distinct CDR3 sequences in the sample, just under 20% were seen once. Sequencing was performed on blood. These receptors came from a man in his forties with Graves' ophthalmopathy.

V and J are TRBV29-1 and TRBJ1-1, with TRBD1 as a possible D gene (5 bases). CDR1 is SQVTM and CDR2 is ANQGSEA in the germline V gene. The CDR3 contains 13 residues. V shed 4 bases and J shed 6 bases, with 15 bases lying between them. The CDR3 region has the DNA TGCAGCGTTGTTGGTGGGGGAGTCTCTGAAGCTTTCTTT. Translated, it gives CSVVGGGVSEAFF.

There are a few counts of this clonotype. CDR3 sequence (DNA): TGTGCCAGCAGTCCCTCGGCGGGAGGGGGAGAGACCCAGTACTTC. It yields the protein CASSPSAGGGETQYF. The chain joins TRBV28 to TRBJ2-5, with 9 bases matching TRBD2. The CDR3 spans 15 residues. V lost 5 bases to trimming and J lost 4 bases; unmatched junction nucleotides: 8. CDR1 is MDHEN, CDR2 SYDVKM, per germline.

The chain is built from TRBV4-1 and TRBJ2-1, with D perhaps assigned TRBD1 or TRBD2 (5 bases each). There are 16 residues in the CDR3. Trimming pared 0 bases from V and 8 bases from J, leaving 17 bases between. From germline, CDR1 is MGHRA and CDR2 YSYEKL. The CDR3 reads CASSQDTGGGSDEQFF. In DNA form, the CDR3 reads TGCGCCAGCAGCCAAGATACAGGTGGAGGTTCCGATGAGCAGTTCTTC.

This clonotype was seen at least ten times. The rearrangement links TRBV14 to TRBJ2-1; tentatively, D is TRBD2 (5 bases). The V gene's germline CDR1 is SGHDN and CDR2 FVKESK. The CDR3 covers 13 residues. The V end was cut by 0 bases, the J end by 10 bases, with 10 bases between. The CDR3 DNA is TGTGCCAGCAGCCAAGAGTTGGACTCGGAGCAGTTCTTC. This sequence encodes CASSQELDSEQFF.

This clonotype has a count of ten or more. This chain uses TRBV10-3 with TRBJ2-3, with D perhaps TRBD1 (5 bases). The germline gives CDR1 ENHRY, CDR2 SYGVKD. There are 17 residues in the CDR3. V lost 4 bases and J lost 0, with 17 bases in between. Here the CDR3 reads CAISGGQGRTSTDTQYF. The CDR3 bases are TGTGCCATCAGTGGGGGTCAGGGCCGCACTAGCACAGATACGCAGTATTTT.

This clonotype was seen more than once but under ten times. The chain carries TRBV14 and TRBJ1-4; TRBD1 aligns across 7 bases. The CDR3 spans 19 residues. J was trimmed by 7 bases and V by 1 base; bases with no gene match: 18. Per the germline V gene, CDR1 is SGHDN and CDR2 is FVKESK. The CDR3 nucleotides are TGTGCCAGCAGCCAAGCACGAAAGGCGGGTGGGACAGAAAGTGAAAAACTGTTTTTT. Translated, it gives CASSQARKAGGTESEKLFF.

This clonotype has a handful of counts. The V and J genes are TRBV6-5 and TRBJ2-1; TRBD2 matches 11 bases. Germline assignment: CDR1 MNHEY and CDR2 SVGAGI. V was pared by 4 bases and J by 7 bases, with 6 bases of the junction left unmatched. The CDR3 length is 15 residues. The CDR3 sequence is CASSSRLAGKNEQFF. The CDR3 nucleotides are TGTGCCAGCAGTTCACGACTAGCGGGGAAGAATGAGCAGTTCTTC.

J is TRBJ2-1 and V is TRBV10-3; unclear D gene. Trimming took off 4 bases at V and 6 bases at J, with 7 bases between the two ends. This CDR3 contains 12 residues. Germline V gene sequence: CDR1 ENHRY, CDR2 SYGVKD. The CDR3: CAISAHVNEQFF. The CDR3, as DNA: TGTGCCATCAGTGCCCACGTCAATGAGCAGTTCTTC.

The chain is built from TRBV6-2 or TRBV6-3 and TRBJ2-1, with 7 bases fitting TRBD2. The CDR3 sequence is 16 residues long. Trimming cost V 2 bases and J 7 bases; bases outside gene matches: 11. Germline CDR1 MNHEY, CDR2 SVGEGT. The CDR3 loop is CASSYARSGARNEQFF. CDR3 coding DNA: TGTGCCAGCAGTTACGCGCGGAGCGGGGCTCGGAATGAGCAGTTCTTC.

This clonotype was counted only a few times. The V and J genes are TRBV7-9 and TRBJ1-5, with 12 bases fitting TRBD1. V was pared by 5 bases and J by 7 bases, with 6 bases of the junction left unmatched. This CDR3 is 15 amino acids long. Germline V gene lookup returns CDR1 SEHNR and CDR2 FQNEAQ (reference sequence). This CDR3 is CASSRGTGGGQPQHF. CDR3 DNA sequence: TGTGCCAGCAGCCGCGGGACAGGGGGCGGACAGCCCCAGCATTTT. The variable domain in full, with the rest retrieved from reference TRBV7-9 and TRBJ1-5, is DTGVSQNPRHKITKRGQNVTFRCDPISEHNRLYWYRQTLGQGPEFLTYFQNEAQLEKSRLLSDRFSAERPKGSFSTLEIQRTEQGDSAMYLCASSRGTGGGQPQHFGDGTRLSIL.

This clonotype was detected ten times or more. The chain uses TRBV7-9 and TRBJ2-5, with D hard to call. There are 14 residues in the CDR3. With 2 bases removed from V and 5 bases from J, the gap between germline ends came to 12 bases. Germline lookup yields CDR1 SEHNR and CDR2 FQNEAQ (reference sequence). The CDR3 here is CASSLQTNAETQYF. The CDR3 DNA reads TGTGCCAGCAGCTTACAAACTAACGCGGAGACCCAGTACTTC.

There are a few counts of this clonotype. The chain joins TRBV11-2 to TRBJ1-1; D possibly corresponds to TRBD1 (6 bases). This CDR3 spans 13 amino acids. Trimming took 5 bases from V and 10 from J, leaving 17 bases between them. The germline V gene has CDR1 SGHAT and CDR2 FQNNGV. The CDR3 DNA sequence: TGTGCCAGCAGCCCTACAATACAGGGCCGAGCTTTCTTT. Its protein is CASSPTIQGRAFF.

This clonotype was detected a few times. The junction differs from germline at one of its ends, possibly a read error. This chain links TRBV10-3 with TRBJ2-7; 8 bases agree with TRBD1. CDR1 ENHRY and CDR2 SYGVKD come from the germline V gene. The length of the CDR3 is 14 residues. The CDR3 region is CASKTTGDTYGQYF. The CDR3 DNA is TGTGCCTCAAAAACGACAGGGGACACCTACGGGCAGTACTTC.

The chain uses TRBV30 and TRBJ2-7; perhaps D is TRBD1 or TRBD2 (5 bases each). With 4 bases removed from V and 0 bases from J, the gap between germline ends came to 13 bases. Germline assignment: CDR1 GTSNPN and CDR2 SVGIG (reference sequence). This CDR3 is built from 14 residues. The chain's CDR3 is CAWNGGSYSYEQYF. The DNA of the CDR3 is TGTGCCTGGAATGGGGGTAGCTACTCCTACGAGCAGTACTTC.

The chain uses TRBV18 and TRBJ1-1, with 8 bases identical to TRBD1. Unmatched junction bases numbered 9, after V lost 2 bases and J lost 4 bases. This CDR3 has 16 amino acids. Germline CDR1 and CDR2: KGHSH and LQKENI. DNA for the CDR3: TGTGCCAGCTCACCAACCGGTACAGGGGGAAGCACTGAAGCTTTCTTT. As protein: CASSPTGTGGSTEAFF. Filled out from reference TRBV18 and TRBJ1-1, the complete variable domain reads NAGVMQNPRHLVRRRGQEARLRCSPMKGHSHVYWYRQLPEEGLKFMVYLQKENIIDESGMPKERFSAEFPKEGPSILRIQQVVRGDSAAYFCASSPTGTGGSTEAFFGQGTRLTVV.

This clonotype occurred many times. The chain combines TRBV6-5 with TRBJ2-7, with 16 bases identical to TRBD2. Germline values: CDR1 MNHEY, CDR2 SVGAGI. Trimming took 6 bases from V and 5 from J; bases not matched to a gene: 13. The CDR3 contains 18 residues. The CDR3 here is CASRPYGTSGRASDEQYF. The DNA for the CDR3 is TGTGCCAGCAGACCCTACGGGACTAGCGGGAGGGCCTCGGACGAGCAGTACTTC.

As to this clonotype: A much larger clone lies one base from this, so it may be a read error. CDR3 sequence reads: CASSLRGRTSGGNEQYF. CDR3 coding DNA: TGTGCCAGCAGCTTAAGAGGCAGGACTAGTGGTGGAAACGAGCAGTACTTC. The gene calls are TRBV7-3 and TRBJ2-7; 7 bases match TRBD2. The length of the CDR3 is 17 residues. Germline lookup yields CDR1 SGHTA and CDR2 FQGTGA. With 1 base clipped from V and 5 bases from J, the junction kept 14 bases outside the gene matches.

This clonotype was observed many times. The chain has TRBV7-2 and TRBJ2-3; a possible D gene is TRBD1 (6 bases). This CDR3 region has 16 residues. The V gene lost 5 bases and the J gene lost 5 bases, with 20 bases spanning the gap. The V gene's germline CDR1 is SGHTA and CDR2 FQGNSA. CDR3 nucleotides: TGTGCCAGCAGCACCGGGACATCCGAAGTAGTAGATACGCAGTATTTT. Its protein product is CASSTGTSEVVDTQYF.

Notes on this clonotype: This may be a read error, as it is one base from a much larger clone. The V gene is TRBV20-1, the J gene TRBJ2-7; the D call may be TRBD1 or TRBD2 (6 bases each). The germline gives CDR1 DFQATT, CDR2 SNEGSKA (reference sequence). Trimming left V 3 bases short and J 5 bases short, with 20 bases between. The CDR3 is 15 residues long. CDR3 nucleotides: TGCAGTGCTAGGTGGAGTAGGGGGGACCCTCACGAGCAGTACTTC. Protein sequence: CSARWSRGDPHEQYF.

The gene calls are TRBV5-8 and TRBJ2-1; possibly TRBD1 or TRBD2 for D (6 bases each). Germline CDR1 is SGHTS and CDR2 is YDEGEE. CDR3 length: 13 amino acids. Trimming shortened V by 0 bases and J by 11 bases, and 12 bases separated the two germline ends. CDR3 sequence reads: CASSLVGGRKQFF. CDR3 sequence (DNA): TGTGCCAGCAGCTTGGTGGGGGGCAGAAAGCAGTTCTTC.

Points on this clonotype: Since the CDR3 does not end with the conserved phenylalanine or tryptophan, this likely comes from a read error. The V call is TRBV27, the J call TRBJ2-7; TRBD1 aligns across 8 bases. The CDR3 has 14 amino acids. Trimming took 6 bases from V and 2 from J; bases not matched to a gene: 6. Germline CDR1 and CDR2: MNHEY and SMNVEV (reference sequence). The CDR3 bases are TGTGCCAGCAGCCAGGGGGCCACTCCCTACGAGCAGTACCTC. It encodes CASSQGATPYEQYL.

This clonotype has a handful of counts. The J gene is TRBJ2-1, the V gene TRBV28; 8 bases fit TRBD2. Germline V gene lookup returns CDR1 MDHEN and CDR2 SYDVKM. V trimming: 7 bases; J trimming: 12 bases; junction bases outside the gene matches: 17. This CDR3 region has 15 residues. CDR3 in amino acids: CASIPQLAGTGGQFF. CDR3 DNA: TGTGCCAGCATCCCTCAGCTAGCGGGTACCGGGGGGCAGTTCTTC.

This clonotype was recorded at least ten times. The V and J genes are TRBV11-2 and TRBJ2-5; 8 positions agree with TRBD2. CDR3 length: 14 amino acids. V trimming: 4 bases; J trimming: 2 bases; junction bases outside the gene matches: 3. CDR1 is SGHAT and CDR2 is FQNNGV in the germline V gene. The CDR3 is CASSSGGSQETQYF. DNA for the CDR3: TGTGCCAGCAGCTCGGGGGGGAGTCAAGAGACCCAGTACTTC.

This chain connects TRBV6-2 or TRBV6-3 to TRBJ1-1; D possibly corresponds to TRBD1 (5 bases). V was cut by 6 bases and J by 3 bases, with 11 bases left in between. CDR3 length equals 13 residues. Per germline, CDR1 MNHEY and CDR2 SVGEGT. CDR3 nucleotides: TGTGCCAGCAGCCTACAGGTGGACACTGAAGCTTTCTTT. It encodes CASSLQVDTEAFF.

This clonotype was found a few times. This sequence joins TRBV2 and TRBJ2-7; D gene uncertain. Germline CDR1 SNHLY, CDR2 FYNNEI. CDR3 length equals 12 residues. V gave up 7 bases and J gave up 2 bases, with 9 bases separating them. The CDR3 loop is CASTAETYEQYF. The CDR3 coding sequence is TGTGCCAGCACTGCAGAGACCTACGAGCAGTACTTC.